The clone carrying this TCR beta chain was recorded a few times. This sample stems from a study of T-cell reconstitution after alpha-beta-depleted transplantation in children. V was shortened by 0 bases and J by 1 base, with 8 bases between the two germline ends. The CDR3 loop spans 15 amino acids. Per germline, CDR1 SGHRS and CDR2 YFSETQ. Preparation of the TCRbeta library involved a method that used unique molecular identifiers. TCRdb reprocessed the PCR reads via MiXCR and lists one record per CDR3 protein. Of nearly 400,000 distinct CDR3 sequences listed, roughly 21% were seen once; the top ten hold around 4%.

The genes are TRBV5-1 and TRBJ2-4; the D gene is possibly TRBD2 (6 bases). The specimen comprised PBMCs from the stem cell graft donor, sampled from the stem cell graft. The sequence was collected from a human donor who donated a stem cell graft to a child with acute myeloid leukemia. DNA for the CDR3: TGCGCCAGCAGCTTGGAGGGGAGGGCCAAAAACATTCAGTACTTC. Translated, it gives CASSLEGRAKNIQYF.